A selection of T cell receptor beta chains follows, all from one sample in a study of cytomegalovirus exposure and HLA in healthy donors. TCRdb's copy holds only in-frame clones and misses some; the assay was immunoSEQ multiplex PCR. The sample consists of approximately 190,000 clones, around 78% of them appearing once. The sample consisted of PBMCs. The receptor source for this set is a woman in her thirties in good health and CMV-seropositive. Each CDR3 is given with its conserved first and last residue. Each record gives: V gene, D gene, J gene, clone size, CDR3 protein, CDR3 DNA. The D gene is left open where the match is weak. Only some rows state a clone size, as once, few, many or a class for expanded clones.

V: TRBV28; D: TRBD2; J: TRBJ2-1; size: once; CDR3: CASSLWTSGSVNNEQFF; DNA: TGTGCCAGCAGTTTATGGACTAGCGGGAGCGTCAACAATGAGCAGTTCTTC
V: TRBV7-2; D: .; J: TRBJ2-2; size: .; CDR3: CASSEQGPGELFF; DNA: TGTGCCAGCAGCGAACAGGGTCCCGGGGAGCTGTTTTTT
V: TRBV13; D: .; J: TRBJ1-1; size: .; CDR3: CASRFRDRTEAFF; DNA: TGTGCCAGCAGGTTCAGGGATAGGACTGAAGCTTTCTTT
V: TRBV5-4; D: .; J: TRBJ2-1; size: few; CDR3: CASSPQLGTYNEQFF; DNA: TGTGCCAGCAGCCCACAGTTGGGGACTTACAATGAGCAGTTCTTC
V: TRBV29-1; D: .; J: TRBJ2-6; size: few; CDR3: CSVGRGSGANVLTF; DNA: TGCAGCGTTGGAAGGGGCTCTGGGGCCAACGTCCTGACTTTC
V: TRBV7-3; D: TRBD2; J: TRBJ2-1; size: .; CDR3: CASSLTTTSGSNEQFF; DNA: TGTGCCAGCAGCTTAACTACTACTAGCGGGAGTAATGAGCAGTTCTTC
V: TRBV28; D: TRBD1; J: TRBJ1-1; size: .; CDR3: CASSHRRTGDTEAFF; DNA: TGTGCCAGCAGTCACCGGAGGACAGGGGACACTGAAGCTTTCTTT
V: TRBV4-1; D: .; J: TRBJ1-5; size: .; CDR3: CASSQDSGTQPQHF; DNA: TGCGCCAGCAGCCAAGACTCAGGTACTCAGCCCCAGCATTTT
V: TRBV29-1; D: .; J: TRBJ2-7; size: few; CDR3: CSVVQGLGEQYF; DNA: TGCAGCGTTGTTCAGGGACTCGGTGAGCAGTACTTC
V: TRBV18; D: .; J: TRBJ2-5; size: .; CDR3: CASSPEQGRETQYF; DNA: TGTGCCAGCTCACCCGAGCAGGGGAGAGAGACCCAGTACTTC
V: TRBV4-2; D: .; J: TRBJ2-7; size: few; CDR3: CASSQEGGYEQYF; DNA: TGTGCCAGCAGCCAAGAAGGAGGGTACGAGCAGTACTTC
V: TRBV7-9; D: TRBD1; J: TRBJ2-1; size: .; CDR3: CASSLKGTGNEQFF; DNA: TGTGCCAGCAGCTTAAAGGGGACAGGGAATGAGCAGTTCTTC
V: TRBV5-1; D: TRBD1; J: TRBJ2-2; size: .; CDR3: CASSKETGRTGELFF; DNA: TGCGCCAGCAGCAAGGAGACAGGGCGCACCGGGGAGCTGTTTTTT
V: TRBV7-2; D: TRBD2; J: TRBJ2-4; size: .; CDR3: CASSGRTSGVAKNIQYF; DNA: TGTGCCAGCAGCGGTAGGACTAGCGGCGTAGCCAAAAACATTCAGTACTTC
V: TRBV7-6; D: .; J: TRBJ1-2; size: few; CDR3: CASSLVSSHSDGYTF; DNA: TGTGCCAGCAGCTTGGTTTCGAGTCACTCCGATGGCTACACCTTC
V: TRBV19; D: .; J: TRBJ2-3; size: once; CDR3: CASSISQYSTDTQYF; DNA: TGTGCCAGTAGTATATCTCAGTACAGCACAGATACGCAGTATTTT
V: TRBV5-6; D: TRBD1; J: TRBJ1-2; size: .; CDR3: CASSSDRGNYGYTF; DNA: TGTGCCAGCAGCTCGGACAGGGGAAACTATGGCTACACCTTC
V: TRBV9; D: TRBD2; J: TRBJ2-7; size: .; CDR3: CASSVAGGSPYEQYF; DNA: TGTGCCAGCAGCGTAGCGGGAGGTAGCCCCTACGAGCAGTACTTC
V: TRBV30; D: TRBD1; J: TRBJ2-5; size: .; CDR3: CAWSPDRQETQYF; DNA: TGTGCCTGGAGCCCGGACAGGCAAGAGACCCAGTACTTC
V: TRBV7-8; D: .; J: TRBJ2-7; size: .; CDR3: CASRKNPGQGYEQYF; DNA: TGTGCCAGCAGGAAAAACCCGGGACAAGGATACGAGCAGTACTTC
V: TRBV6-1; D: .; J: TRBJ2-7; size: once; CDR3: CASTHRGGSYEQYF; DNA: TGTGCCAGCACCCACCGAGGCGGCTCCTACGAGCAGTACTTC
V: TRBV29-1; D: TRBD1; J: TRBJ1-1; size: .; CDR3: CSVFGQGDTEAFF; DNA: TGCAGCGTATTCGGGCAGGGGGACACTGAAGCTTTCTTT
V: TRBV28; D: TRBD2; J: TRBJ2-1; size: .; CDR3: CASSQLAGGANEQFF; DNA: TGTGCCAGCAGTCAACTAGCGGGAGGGGCAAATGAGCAGTTCTTC
V: TRBV19; D: .; J: TRBJ1-6; size: once; CDR3: CASAPRGTNNSPLHF; DNA: TGTGCCAGTGCCCCACGGGGGACGAATAATTCACCCCTCCACTTT
V: TRBV28; D: .; J: TRBJ1-2; size: .; CDR3: CASNTGSHGYTF; DNA: TGTGCCAGCAATACAGGGTCCCATGGCTACACCTTC
V: TRBV4-3; D: .; J: TRBJ2-1; size: .; CDR3: CASSQDRLSSYNEQFF; DNA: TGCGCCAGCAGCCAAGACAGGTTAAGCTCCTACAATGAGCAGTTCTTC
V: TRBV9; D: TRBD2; J: TRBJ2-3; size: .; CDR3: CASSVAASGNTQYF; DNA: TGTGCCAGCAGCGTAGCGGCTAGCGGGAATACGCAGTATTTT
V: TRBV6-5; D: .; J: TRBJ1-2; size: .; CDR3: CASSYSQGHGYTF; DNA: TGTGCCAGCAGTTACTCCCAGGGGCATGGCTACACCTTC
V: TRBV6-6; D: TRBD2; J: TRBJ2-3; size: .; CDR3: CASSSRGRYTDTQYF; DNA: TGTGCCAGCAGTTCGCGGGGGAGATACACAGATACGCAGTATTTT
V: TRBV5-6; D: .; J: TRBJ2-3; size: .; CDR3: CASSTTTGSAQYF; DNA: TGTGCCAGCAGCACAACGACAGGCTCGGCGCAGTATTTT
V: TRBV7-9; D: .; J: TRBJ2-5; size: .; CDR3: CASSLGQVQETQYF; DNA: TGTGCCAGCAGCTTAGGCCAGGTTCAAGAGACCCAGTACTTC
V: TRBV30; D: .; J: TRBJ2-7; size: .; CDR3: CAWRGREWGYEQYF; DNA: TGTGCCTGGAGGGGCAGGGAATGGGGATACGAGCAGTACTTC
V: TRBV19; D: .; J: TRBJ1-6; size: .; CDR3: CAGSTGYENSPLHF; DNA: TGTGCCGGATCTACAGGGTATGAAAATTCACCCCTCCACTTT
V: TRBV5-1; D: TRBD1; J: TRBJ1-1; size: .; CDR3: CASSLAFRPGGNTEAFF; DNA: TGCGCCAGCAGCTTGGCCTTTCGTCCAGGGGGGAACACTGAAGCTTTCTTT
V: TRBV28; D: .; J: TRBJ1-4; size: .; CDR3: CASSFQMRAAGEKLFF; DNA: TGTGCCAGCAGTTTCCAAATGCGGGCGGCGGGTGAAAAACTGTTTTTT
V: TRBV5-1; D: .; J: TRBJ1-4; size: few; CDR3: CASSLGLQANEKLFF; DNA: TGCGCCAGCAGCTTGGGCCTACAGGCAAATGAAAAACTGTTTTTT
V: TRBV2; D: .; J: TRBJ2-5; size: .; CDR3: CASSFRTIQETQYF; DNA: TGTGCCAGCAGTTTCAGGACTATCCAAGAGACCCAGTACTTC
V: TRBV6-1; D: TRBD2; J: TRBJ2-7; size: .; CDR3: CASSETTSGSYEQYF; DNA: TGTGCCAGCAGTGAAACGACTAGCGGCTCCTACGAGCAGTACTTC
V: TRBV5-1; D: TRBD1; J: TRBJ2-7; size: .; CDR3: CASSLNRGPISYEQYF; DNA: TGCGCCAGCAGCCTGAACAGGGGACCCATCTCCTACGAGCAGTACTTC
V: TRBV30; D: TRBD1; J: TRBJ2-3; size: .; CDR3: CAWSRDRGTDTQYF; DNA: TGTGCCTGGAGTCGGGACAGAGGCACAGATACGCAGTATTTT
V: TRBV11-2; D: TRBD1; J: TRBJ1-4; size: once; CDR3: CASREAGGGKLFF; DNA: TGTGCCAGCAGGGAAGCAGGGGGCGGGAAACTGTTTTTT
V: TRBV5-1; D: TRBD1; J: TRBJ1-5; size: .; CDR3: CARHDTSDRGVQPQHF; DNA: TGCGCCAGACACGATACTTCGGACAGGGGGGTTCAGCCCCAGCATTTT
V: TRBV5-1; D: TRBD1; J: TRBJ2-7; size: few; CDR3: CASSLASGQGYYEQYF; DNA: TGCGCCAGCAGCTTGGCCTCTGGACAGGGCTATTACGAGCAGTACTTC
V: TRBV5-1; D: .; J: TRBJ2-7; size: .; CDR3: CASSLEAPSSYEQYF; DNA: TGCGCCAGCAGCTTGGAAGCTCCGAGCTCCTACGAGCAGTACTTC
V: TRBV25-1; D: TRBD1; J: TRBJ1-6; size: .; CDR3: CASSDGTDNSPLHF; DNA: TGTGCCAGCAGTGACGGGACAGATAATTCACCCCTCCACTTT
V: TRBV6-6; D: .; J: TRBJ1-1; size: .; CDR3: CASSVRDTEAFF; DNA: TGTGCCAGCAGTGTCCGGGACACTGAAGCTTTCTTT
V: TRBV4-2; D: .; J: TRBJ1-6; size: .; CDR3: CASSQDEQEPQNSPLHF; DNA: TGTGCCAGCAGCCAAGATGAACAGGAACCGCAGAATTCACCCCTCCACTTT
V: TRBV19; D: .; J: TRBJ1-4; size: .; CDR3: CASSIIATASRGTTNEKLFF; DNA: TGTGCCAGTAGTATAATAGCCACCGCCTCAAGGGGGACAACTAATGAAAAACTGTTTTTT
V: TRBV4-1; D: .; J: TRBJ2-7; size: .; CDR3: CASSQERDGGLYEQYF; DNA: TGCGCCAGCAGCCAAGAGAGGGACGGGGGTCTCTACGAGCAGTACTTC